The sequence of this T cell receptor beta chain was determined in a study of OX40 agonist ivuxolimab in advanced cancers. Using immunoSEQ multiplex PCR, the repertoire was profiled, and TCRdb retains in-frame clones only, with some absent. The sample has about 17,000 clones, 65% to 80% seen once. A single count supports this clone. This CDR3 comprises 14 residues. CDR1 MNHEY and CDR2 SMNVEV come from the germline V gene (reference sequence). After removal of 6 bases from V and 6 bases from J, the junction contained 10 bases not matched to a gene. The sample here was CD4+ or CD8+ T cells sorted from blood, taken in a trial of the OX40 agonist ivuxolimab. The clonotype originates from an adult with an advanced solid tumor such as melanoma, head and neck, liver or kidney cancer. The chain employs TRBV27 and TRBJ2-7, with 8 bases lining up with TRBD2. The CDR3 DNA is TGTGCCAGCAGCCCCCTAGCGGGCCCCTCCGAGCAGTACTTC. Translated: CASSPLAGPSEQYF.